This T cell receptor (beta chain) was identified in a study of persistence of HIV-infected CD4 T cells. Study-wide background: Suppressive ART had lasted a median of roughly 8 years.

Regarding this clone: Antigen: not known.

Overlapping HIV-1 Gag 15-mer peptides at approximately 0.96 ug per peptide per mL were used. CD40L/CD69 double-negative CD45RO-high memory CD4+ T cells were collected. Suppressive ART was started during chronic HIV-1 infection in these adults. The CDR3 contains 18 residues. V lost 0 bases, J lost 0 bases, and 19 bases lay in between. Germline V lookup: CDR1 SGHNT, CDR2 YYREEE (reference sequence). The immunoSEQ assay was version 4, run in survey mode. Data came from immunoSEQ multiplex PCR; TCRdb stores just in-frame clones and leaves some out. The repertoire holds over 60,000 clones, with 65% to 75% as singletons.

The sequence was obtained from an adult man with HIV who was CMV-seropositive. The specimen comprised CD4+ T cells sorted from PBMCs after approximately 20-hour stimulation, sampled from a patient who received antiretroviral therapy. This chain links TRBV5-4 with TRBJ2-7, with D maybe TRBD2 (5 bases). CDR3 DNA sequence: TGTGCCAGCAGCTTGGGAGGTGGGAGCGGACCCCTCTCCTACGAGCAGTACTTC. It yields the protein CASSLGGGSGPLSYEQYF.